This T cell receptor (beta chain) was retrieved from a study of T cell responses to AZD1222 COVID-19 vaccine. Broader study findings: When two AZD1222 doses had been given, Spike-specific TCR breadth and depth rose. Repertoire sampling was restricted to post-peak T cell response timepoints. Seropositive status at baseline applied to only five or six AZD1222 recipients. It should be noted that donors were predominantly white British and more often female, and clonal diversity was possibly underestimated.

Using immunoSEQ multiplex PCR, the repertoire was profiled, and TCRdb retains in-frame clones only, with some absent. The repertoire has about 150,000 clones, about 90% of them found once; the top ten carry 5.5%. V lost 4 bases and J lost 7, with 12 bases in between. Germline CDR1 reads SGHNT; CDR2 reads YYREEE (reference sequence). CDR3 size: 13 residues. This clone has just one count. The target antigen is unknown. This receptor was obtained from an adult in good health. Sequencing used peripheral blood, obtained on day 0 of MenACWY control vaccination. The chain carries TRBV5-4 and TRBJ2-1; D tentatively fits TRBD1 or TRBD2 (5 bases each). The CDR3 here is CASSRGDQNEQFF. The CDR3 DNA sequence: TGTGCCAGCAGCCGGGGCGACCAAAATGAGCAGTTCTTC.